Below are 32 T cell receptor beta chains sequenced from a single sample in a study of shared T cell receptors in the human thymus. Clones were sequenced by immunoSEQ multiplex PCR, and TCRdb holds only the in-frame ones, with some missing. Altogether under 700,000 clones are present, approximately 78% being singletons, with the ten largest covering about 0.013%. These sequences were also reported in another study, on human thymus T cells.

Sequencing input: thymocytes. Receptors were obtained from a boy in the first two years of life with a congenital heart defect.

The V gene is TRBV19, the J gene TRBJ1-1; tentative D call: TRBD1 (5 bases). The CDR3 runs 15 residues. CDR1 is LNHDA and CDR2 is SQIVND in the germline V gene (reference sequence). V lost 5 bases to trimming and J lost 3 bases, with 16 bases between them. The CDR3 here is CASSARDWIDTEAFF. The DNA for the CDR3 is TGTGCCAGTAGTGCCAGGGATTGGATCGACACTGAAGCTTTCTTT.

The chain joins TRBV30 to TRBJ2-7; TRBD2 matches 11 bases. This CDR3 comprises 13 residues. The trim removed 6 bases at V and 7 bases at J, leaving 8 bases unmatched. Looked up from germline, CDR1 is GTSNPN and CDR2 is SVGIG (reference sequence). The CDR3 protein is CACKTSGSGEQYF. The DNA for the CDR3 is TGTGCCTGCAAAACTAGCGGGAGTGGTGAGCAGTACTTC.

DNA for the CDR3: TGTGCCAGCACCCTGCCATTCACAGAGTCGATCACAGATACGCAGTATTTT. This sequence encodes CASTLPFTESITDTQYF. The V and J genes are TRBV13 and TRBJ2-3; D gene unclear. With 7 bases removed from V and 2 bases from J, the gap between germline ends came to 22 bases. CDR3 length: 17 residues. Germline V gene data show CDR1 as PRHDT and CDR2 as FYEKMQ (reference sequence).

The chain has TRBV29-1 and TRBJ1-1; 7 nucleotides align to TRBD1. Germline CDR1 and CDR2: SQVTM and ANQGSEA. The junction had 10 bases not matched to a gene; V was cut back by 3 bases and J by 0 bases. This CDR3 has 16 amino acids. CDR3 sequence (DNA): TGCAGCGTTGAGCCGGTACCGGGACAGATGAACACTGAAGCTTTCTTT. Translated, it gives CSVEPVPGQMNTEAFF.

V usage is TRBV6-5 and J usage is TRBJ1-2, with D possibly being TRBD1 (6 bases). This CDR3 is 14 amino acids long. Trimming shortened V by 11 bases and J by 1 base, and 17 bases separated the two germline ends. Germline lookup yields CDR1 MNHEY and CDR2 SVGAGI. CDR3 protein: CAASGGDNNYGYTF. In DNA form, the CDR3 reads TGTGCCGCCAGCGGTGGGGACAATAACTATGGCTACACCTTC.

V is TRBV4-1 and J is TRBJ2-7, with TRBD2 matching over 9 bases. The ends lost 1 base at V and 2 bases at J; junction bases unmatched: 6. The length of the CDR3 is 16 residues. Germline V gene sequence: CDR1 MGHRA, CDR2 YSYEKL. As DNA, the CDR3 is TGCGCCAGCAGCCAAGGGGGCCTAGCGGGACCCTACGAGCAGTACTTC. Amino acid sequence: CASSQGGLAGPYEQYF.

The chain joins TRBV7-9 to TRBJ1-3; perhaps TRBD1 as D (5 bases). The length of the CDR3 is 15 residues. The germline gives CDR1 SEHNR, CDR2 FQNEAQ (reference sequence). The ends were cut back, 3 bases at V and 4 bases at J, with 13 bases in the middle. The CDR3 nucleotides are TGTGCCAGCAGCTTTTCCGGGACTACAGGAAACACCATATATTTT. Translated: CASSFSGTTGNTIYF.

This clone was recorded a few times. CDR3 in DNA: TGTGCCACCAGCGGGGTGGTGGGGTCGGGGAGGGAGGTTGACGAGCAGTACTTC. Translated: CATSGVVGSGREVDEQYF. This chain uses TRBV15 with TRBJ2-7; 7 bases fit TRBD2. Germline V gives CDR1 LNHNV, CDR2 YYDKDF (reference sequence). CDR3 length equals 18 residues. Trimming at V came to 5 bases and at J to 5 bases, leaving 21 bases not matched to a gene.

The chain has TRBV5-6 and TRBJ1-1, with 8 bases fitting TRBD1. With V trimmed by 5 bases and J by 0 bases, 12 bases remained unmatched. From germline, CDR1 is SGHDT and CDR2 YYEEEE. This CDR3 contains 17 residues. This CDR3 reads CASSLSGTGKMNTEAFF. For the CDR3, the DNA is TGTGCCAGCAGTCTAAGCGGGACAGGAAAAATGAACACTGAAGCTTTCTTT.

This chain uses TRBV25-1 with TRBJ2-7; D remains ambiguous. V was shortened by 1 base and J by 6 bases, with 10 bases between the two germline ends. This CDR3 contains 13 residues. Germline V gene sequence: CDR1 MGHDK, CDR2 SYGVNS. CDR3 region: CASSESPYSEQYF. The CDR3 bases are TGTGCCAGCAGTGAATCCCCTTATTCCGAGCAGTACTTC.

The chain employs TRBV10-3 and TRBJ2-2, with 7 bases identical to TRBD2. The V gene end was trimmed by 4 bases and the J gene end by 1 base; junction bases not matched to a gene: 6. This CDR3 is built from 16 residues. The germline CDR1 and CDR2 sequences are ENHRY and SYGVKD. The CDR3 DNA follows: TGTGCCATCAGTGGGAGAGCGGGAAGGAACACCGGGGAGCTGTTTTTT. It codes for CAISGRAGRNTGELFF.

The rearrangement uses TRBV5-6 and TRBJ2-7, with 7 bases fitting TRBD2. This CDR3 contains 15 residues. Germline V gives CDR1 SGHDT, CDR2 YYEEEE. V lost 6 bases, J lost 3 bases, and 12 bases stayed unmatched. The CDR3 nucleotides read TGTGCCAGCACCGCTGGGGGGGTCTCTTACTACGAGCAGTACTTC. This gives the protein CASTAGGVSYYEQYF.

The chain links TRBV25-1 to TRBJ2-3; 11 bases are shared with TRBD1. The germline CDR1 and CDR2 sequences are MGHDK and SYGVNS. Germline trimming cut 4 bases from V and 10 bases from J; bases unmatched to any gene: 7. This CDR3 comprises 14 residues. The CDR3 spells CASSGGTGGSAQYF. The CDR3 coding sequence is TGTGCCAGCAGTGGGGGGACAGGGGGTTCGGCGCAGTATTTT.

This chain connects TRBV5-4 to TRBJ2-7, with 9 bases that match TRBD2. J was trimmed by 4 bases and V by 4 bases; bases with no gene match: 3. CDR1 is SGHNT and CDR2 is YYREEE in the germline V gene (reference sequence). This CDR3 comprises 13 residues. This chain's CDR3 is CASSVTSGYEQYF. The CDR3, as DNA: TGTGCCAGCAGCGTTACTAGCGGGTACGAGCAGTACTTC.

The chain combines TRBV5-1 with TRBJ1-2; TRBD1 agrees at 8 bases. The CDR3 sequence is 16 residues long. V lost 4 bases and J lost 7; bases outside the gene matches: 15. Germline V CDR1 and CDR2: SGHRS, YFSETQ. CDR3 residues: CASSLGTGSLYRGYTF. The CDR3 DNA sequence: TGCGCCAGCAGCCTAGGGACAGGTTCGCTCTATCGTGGCTACACCTTC.

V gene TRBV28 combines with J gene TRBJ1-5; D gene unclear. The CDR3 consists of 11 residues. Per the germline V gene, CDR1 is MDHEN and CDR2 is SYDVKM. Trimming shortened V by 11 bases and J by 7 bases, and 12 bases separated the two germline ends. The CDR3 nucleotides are TGTGCCGGCGGGGAGGGACAGCCCCAGCATTTT. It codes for CAGGEGQPQHF.

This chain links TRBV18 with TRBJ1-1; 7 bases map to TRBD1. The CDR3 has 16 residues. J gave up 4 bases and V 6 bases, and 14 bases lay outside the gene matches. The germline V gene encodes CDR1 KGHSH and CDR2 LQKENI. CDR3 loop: CASSTITGKGATEAFF. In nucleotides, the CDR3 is TGTGCCAGCTCCACAATAACAGGGAAGGGGGCCACTGAAGCTTTCTTT.

CDR3 bases: TGTGCCAGTAGTATAGGGTTCCGGGAGTCCCATCAGCCCCAGCATTTT. This translates into CASSIGFRESHQPQHF. The chain combines TRBV19 with TRBJ1-5, with D hard to call. The CDR3 extends over 16 amino acids. The V end was cut by 1 base, the J end by 5 bases, with 15 bases between. From germline, CDR1 is LNHDA and CDR2 SQIVND (reference sequence).

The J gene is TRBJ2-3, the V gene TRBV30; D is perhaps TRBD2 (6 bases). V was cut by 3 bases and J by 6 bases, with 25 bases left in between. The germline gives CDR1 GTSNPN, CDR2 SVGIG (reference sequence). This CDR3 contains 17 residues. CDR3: CAWRVGPSERSVDTQYF. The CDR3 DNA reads TGTGCCTGGAGAGTTGGGCCTAGCGAACGCTCAGTGGATACGCAGTATTTT.

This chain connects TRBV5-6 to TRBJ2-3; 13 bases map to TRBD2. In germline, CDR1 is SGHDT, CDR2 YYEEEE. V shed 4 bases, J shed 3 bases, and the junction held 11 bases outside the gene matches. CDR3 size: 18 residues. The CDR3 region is CASSTSTPGLAGTDTQYF. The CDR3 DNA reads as TGTGCCAGCAGCACTTCCACACCGGGACTAGCGGGAACAGATACGCAGTATTTT.

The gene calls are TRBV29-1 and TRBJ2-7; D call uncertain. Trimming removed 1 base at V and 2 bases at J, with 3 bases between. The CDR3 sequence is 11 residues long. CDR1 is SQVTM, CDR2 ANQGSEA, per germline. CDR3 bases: TGCAGCGTTGAAGGGCCCTACGAGCAGTACTTC. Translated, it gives CSVEGPYEQYF.

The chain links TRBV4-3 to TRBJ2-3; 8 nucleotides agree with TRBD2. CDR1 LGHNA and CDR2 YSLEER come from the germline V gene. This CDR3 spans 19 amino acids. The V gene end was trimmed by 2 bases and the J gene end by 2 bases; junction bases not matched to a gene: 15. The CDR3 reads CASSQRFTSGQRYTDTQYF. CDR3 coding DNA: TGCGCCAGCAGCCAACGGTTCACTAGCGGACAAAGATACACAGATACGCAGTATTTT.

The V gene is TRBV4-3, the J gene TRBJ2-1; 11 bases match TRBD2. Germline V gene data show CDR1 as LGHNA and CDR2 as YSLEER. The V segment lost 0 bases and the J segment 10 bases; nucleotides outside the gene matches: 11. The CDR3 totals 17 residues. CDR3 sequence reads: CASSQDVIAGGRREQFF. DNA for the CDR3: TGCGCCAGCAGCCAAGATGTGATAGCGGGAGGGAGGAGGGAGCAGTTCTTC.

CDR3 in amino acids: CASSQSPTQLHPDRATEAFF. Written as DNA, the CDR3 is TGCGCCAGCAGCCAATCGCCGACCCAACTACACCCGGACAGGGCCACTGAAGCTTTCTTT. This chain joins TRBV4-1 and TRBJ1-1; 8 nucleotides agree with TRBD1. V trimming: 2 bases; J trimming: 4 bases; junction bases outside the gene matches: 21. The CDR3 runs 20 residues. Germline lookup yields CDR1 MGHRA and CDR2 YSYEKL.

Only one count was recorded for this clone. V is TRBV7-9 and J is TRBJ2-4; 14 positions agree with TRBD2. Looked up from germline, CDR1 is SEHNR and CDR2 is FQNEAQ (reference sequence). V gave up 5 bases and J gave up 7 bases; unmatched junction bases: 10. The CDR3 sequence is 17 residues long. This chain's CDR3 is CASSPTGTSGSGNIQYF. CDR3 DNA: TGTGCCAGCAGCCCTACAGGGACTAGCGGGAGTGGTAACATTCAGTACTTC.

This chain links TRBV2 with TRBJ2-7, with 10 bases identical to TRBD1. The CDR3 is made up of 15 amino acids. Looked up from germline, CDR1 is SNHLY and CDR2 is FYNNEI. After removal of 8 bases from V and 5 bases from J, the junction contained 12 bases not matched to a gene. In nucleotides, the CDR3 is TGTGCCAGCTTAGCGTGGGGACAGGGGCCTGACGAGCAGTACTTC. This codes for CASLAWGQGPDEQYF.

The CDR3 coding sequence is TGTGCCTGGCTCCGGGACAGGGGTAACTATGGCTACACCTTC. Translation: CAWLRDRGNYGYTF. The gene calls are TRBV30 and TRBJ1-2; 10 bases are shared with TRBD1. The CDR3 sequence is 14 residues long. Germline V gene sequence: CDR1 GTSNPN, CDR2 SVGIG (reference sequence). The trim removed 5 bases at V and 1 base at J, leaving 4 bases unmatched.

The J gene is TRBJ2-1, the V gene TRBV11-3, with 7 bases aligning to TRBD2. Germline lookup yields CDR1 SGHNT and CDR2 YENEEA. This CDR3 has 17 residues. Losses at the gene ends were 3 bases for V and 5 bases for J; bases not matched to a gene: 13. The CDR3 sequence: CASSLGPDPAGDNEQFF. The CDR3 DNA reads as TGTGCCAGCAGCTTGGGTCCGGACCCCGCGGGGGACAATGAGCAGTTCTTC.

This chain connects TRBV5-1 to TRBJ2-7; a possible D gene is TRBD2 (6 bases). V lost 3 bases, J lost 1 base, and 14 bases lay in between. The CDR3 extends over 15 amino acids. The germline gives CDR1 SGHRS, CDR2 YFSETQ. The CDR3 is CASSYKGGRSYEQYF. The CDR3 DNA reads TGCGCCAGCAGCTACAAGGGAGGCCGATCCTACGAGCAGTACTTC.

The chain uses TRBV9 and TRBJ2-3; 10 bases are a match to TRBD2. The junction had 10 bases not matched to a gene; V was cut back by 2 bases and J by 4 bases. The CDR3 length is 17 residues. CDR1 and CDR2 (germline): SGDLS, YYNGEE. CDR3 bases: TGTGCCAGCAGCGTCACGACACACGGGACTAGCGCAGATACGCAGTATTTT. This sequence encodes CASSVTTHGTSADTQYF.

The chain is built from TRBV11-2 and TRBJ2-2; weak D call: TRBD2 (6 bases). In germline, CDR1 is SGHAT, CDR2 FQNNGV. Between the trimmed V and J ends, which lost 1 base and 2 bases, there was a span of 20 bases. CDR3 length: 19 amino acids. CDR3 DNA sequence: TGTGCCAGCAGCTTAGGTCGGGTCAGAGGGACTCTTAACACCGGGGAGCTGTTTTTT. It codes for CASSLGRVRGTLNTGELFF.

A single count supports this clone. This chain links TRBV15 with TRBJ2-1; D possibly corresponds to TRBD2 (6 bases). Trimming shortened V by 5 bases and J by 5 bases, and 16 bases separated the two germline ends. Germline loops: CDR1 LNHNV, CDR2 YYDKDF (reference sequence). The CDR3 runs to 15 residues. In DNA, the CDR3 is TGTGCCACCAGCTCAAGCGGGTCCGAACACAATGAGCAGTTCTTC. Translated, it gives CATSSSGSEHNEQFF.